This passage covers 11 T cell receptor beta chains from one sample sequenced in a study of blood T cell repertoires in COVID-19 (dated by TCRdb to about 2020). The library relied on the immunoSEQ multiplex PCR assay. The table was pulled from immuneACCESS by TCRdb, which kept in-frame rearrangements only. Such tables lose some clones; where checked, under half of the loss comes from unresolved V genes, and the rest has no known cause. For this sample the table gives approximately 280,000 clones, of which roughly four fifths were detected only once. The ten largest clones represent over 4% of the sample. Sequenced sample: PBMCs or T cells enriched from blood (not recorded which). Receptor source: a man aged 35 to 55 who had been exposed to COVID-19.

The V gene is TRBV19, the J gene TRBJ2-6; 12 positions match TRBD1. This CDR3 contains 20 residues. V lost 4 bases, J lost 0 bases, and 10 bases stayed unmatched. The germline V gene has CDR1 LNHDA and CDR2 SQIVND (reference sequence). DNA of the CDR3: TGTGCCAGTAGTACCGGGACAGGGGGCATGACCCGCTCTGGGGCCAACGTCCTGACTTTC. This gives the protein CASSTGTGGMTRSGANVLTF.

The CDR3 coding sequence is TGTGCCAGCTCACTTGCCGGCCAGGGTGATGAAAAACTGTTTTTT. As protein: CASSLAGQGDEKLFF. The chain uses TRBV18 and TRBJ1-4, with D perhaps matching TRBD1 (5 bases). CDR1 and CDR2 (germline): KGHSH, LQKENI. V was cut by 4 bases and J by 6 bases, with 15 bases left in between. CDR3 length equals 15 residues.

The V call is TRBV7-2, the J call TRBJ1-1, with D maybe TRBD1 (5 bases). CDR3 length: 13 residues. V was clipped by 8 bases and J by 0 bases, with 10 bases between them. Germline V CDR1 and CDR2: SGHTA, FQGNSA. The DNA for the CDR3 is TGTGCCAGCGGGGGGTTCATGAACACTGAAGCTTTCTTT. It specifies CASGGFMNTEAFF.

This clone was recorded only once. The chain has TRBV11-2 and TRBJ1-2; 7 bases map to TRBD1. The CDR3 spans 15 residues. Germline CDR1 reads SGHAT; CDR2 reads FQNNGV. Trimming at V came to 5 bases and at J to 0 bases, leaving 6 bases not matched to a gene. The CDR3 bases are TGTGCCAGCAGCACGTCTACAGGGGCTAACTATGGCTACACCTTC. Translation gives CASSTSTGANYGYTF.

The chain is built from TRBV5-6 and TRBJ2-2; 10 bases fit TRBD2. V shed 0 bases and J 7 bases; nucleotides not matched to a gene: 9. The CDR3 covers 17 residues. Germline V gene lookup returns CDR1 SGHDT and CDR2 YYEEEE. The DNA for the CDR3 is TGTGCCAGCAGCTTGGGGCTAGCGGGAGCGCCCGACGGGGAGCTGTTTTTT. Translation gives CASSLGLAGAPDGELFF.

The chain employs TRBV21-1 and TRBJ2-2; TRBD2, the table's D call, was not compared with the DNA. TRBV21-1 corresponds to a pseudogene. CDR3 length: 22 amino acids. The CDR3 loop reads CASSNPSNRKTGTSGSLGELFF. As DNA, the CDR3 is TGTGCCAGCAGCAACCCCTCCAACCGCAAAACCGGGACTAGCGGGAGTTTAGGGGAGCTGTTTTTT.

This clone appeared a few times. The rearrangement joins TRBV6-5 to TRBJ2-3; TRBD2 matches at 9 bases. V shed 7 bases and J 5 bases; nucleotides not matched to a gene: 4. Per the germline V gene, CDR1 is MNHEY and CDR2 is SVGAGI. The length of the CDR3 is 13 residues. The CDR3 DNA reads as TGTGCCAGCATGGCGGGAGGGCAAGATACGCAGTATTTT. Its protein is CASMAGGQDTQYF.

The chain uses TRBV15 and TRBJ1-3; D might be TRBD1 (5 bases). The CDR3 is made up of 12 amino acids. V gave up 5 bases and J gave up 9 bases, with 11 bases separating them. CDR1 is LNHNV, CDR2 YYDKDF, per germline (reference sequence). The DNA of the CDR3 is TGTGCCACCAGCCAGCATAGGGGCACCATATATTTT. This gives the protein CATSQHRGTIYF.

This chain connects TRBV6-5 to TRBJ2-1; possible D gene TRBD2, 5 bases. The ends were cut back, 7 bases at V and 5 bases at J, with 12 bases in the middle. CDR1 MNHEY and CDR2 SVGAGI come from the germline V gene. This CDR3 is built from 13 residues. In DNA, the CDR3 is TGTGCCAGCACCGCCCAGCGGCACAATGAGCAGTTCTTC. Translated: CASTAQRHNEQFF.

The chain couples TRBV7-9 to TRBJ2-1; maybe TRBD1 (5 bases). The germline V gene has CDR1 SEHNR and CDR2 FQNEAQ (reference sequence). This CDR3 is built from 12 residues. V gave up 0 bases and J gave up 12 bases, with 9 bases separating them. The CDR3 region is CASSLAGLGQFF. As DNA, the CDR3 is TGTGCCAGCAGCTTAGCGGGGCTTGGGCAGTTCTTC. Combining the CDR3 with reference TRBV7-9 and TRBJ2-1 gives the whole variable domain DTGVSQNPRHKITKRGQNVTFRCDPISEHNRLYWYRQTLGQGPEFLTYFQNEAQLEKSRLLSDRFSAERPKGSFSTLEIQRTEQGDSAMYLCASSLAGLGQFFGPGTRLTVL.

V and J are TRBV5-1 and TRBJ1-1, with D unresolved. Germline V gene lookup returns CDR1 SGHRS and CDR2 YFSETQ. The CDR3 is 14 amino acids. V gave up 0 bases and J gave up 7 bases, with 13 bases separating them. The CDR3 DNA reads TGCGCCAGCAGCTTGGCCTCGGGGTATAGTGAAGCTTTCTTT. It yields the protein CASSLASGYSEAFF.